The table lists the clone carrying this TCR beta chain with a few counts. Its antigen is not known. These data come from a study of vaccination and CD4 T cells after COVID-19. Study at large: Two Hispanic individuals were among six male and four female convalescent patients. Overlapping peptides covering the spike proteins of SARS-CoV-2, HCoV-NL63, HCoV-OC43 and HCoV-229E were added to stimulate cells.

Treatment in this sample: approximately 9-day PBMC culture with coronavirus spike peptide pools or control peptides (ViraFEST assay). Researchers used the Oncomine TCR Beta short-read assay to sequence DNA from cultured CD4+ T cells. TCRdb called the PCR reads again in MiXCR, with one record for every CDR3 protein. The table includes around 21,000 distinct CDR3 sequences, around 52% detected once. This CDR3 region has 13 residues. The V end was cut by 7 bases, the J end by 1 base, with 10 bases between. The germline V gene has CDR1 SNHLY and CDR2 FYNNEI. The specimen sequenced was CD4+ T cells from blood, cultured in vitro. The V gene is TRBV2, the J gene TRBJ1-1; D may be TRBD1 (6 bases). The receptor comes from a human donor who had recovered from COVID-19. The CDR3 region has the DNA TGTGCCAGCACAGGGGATAGGAACACTGAAGCTTTCTTT. It codes for CASTGDRNTEAFF. Filled out from reference TRBV2 and TRBJ1-1, the complete variable domain reads EPEVTQTPSHQVTQMGQEVILRCVPISNHLYFYWYRQILGQKVEFLVSFYNNEISEKSEIFDDQFSVERPDGSNFTLKIRSTKLEDSAMYFCASTGDRNTEAFFGQGTRLTVV.